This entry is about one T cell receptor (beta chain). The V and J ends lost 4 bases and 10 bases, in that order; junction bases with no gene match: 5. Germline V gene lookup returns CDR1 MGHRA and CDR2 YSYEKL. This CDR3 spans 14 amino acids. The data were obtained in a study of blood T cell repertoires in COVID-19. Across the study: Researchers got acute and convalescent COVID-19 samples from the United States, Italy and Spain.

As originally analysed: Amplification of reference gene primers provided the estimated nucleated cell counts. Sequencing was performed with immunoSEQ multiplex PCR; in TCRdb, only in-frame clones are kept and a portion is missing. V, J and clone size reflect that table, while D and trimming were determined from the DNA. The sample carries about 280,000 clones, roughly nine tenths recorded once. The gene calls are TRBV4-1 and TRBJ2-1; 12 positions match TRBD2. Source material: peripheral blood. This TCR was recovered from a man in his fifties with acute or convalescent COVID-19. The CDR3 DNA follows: TGCGCCAGCAGCCGACTAGCGGGGGCCGAAGAGCAGTTCTTC. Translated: CASSRLAGAEEQFF.